One and the same sample provided the 7 T cell receptor beta chains below, sequenced in a study of T cells in Graves' hyperthyroidism and ophthalmopathy (dated 2019 in TCRdb). The receptor library was made with multiplex PCR. TCRdb lists the instrument as Illumina HiSeq 2000. Amplification of TCR beta CDR3 regions was carried out from RNA transcripts. A first-round RT-PCR of the TCR CDR3 used the HTBI primer set with the Qiagen OneStep RT-PCR kit. In TCRdb, the public reads were trimmed at Q25 with fastp and aligned with MiXCR, with productive beta chains retained. For every CDR3 protein sequence, its rows merge into one entry that carries the most common genes and DNA. This sample lists approximately 370,000 distinct CDR3 sequences; 14% to 15% were detected once. Less than 35% of the sample belongs to the ten largest clones. The source material was blood. Receptor source: a woman aged 25 to 39 with Graves' hyperthyroidism.

This clonotype appeared many times. The chain combines TRBV5-6 with TRBJ1-1; the match to TRBD1 covers 11 bases. The CDR3 totals 14 residues. Germline lookup yields CDR1 SGHDT and CDR2 YYEEEE. The J segment lost 6 bases and the V segment lost 4 bases, leaving 5 bases of the junction unmatched. The CDR3 protein is CASSPGTGGAEAFF. The CDR3 bases are TGTGCCAGCAGCCCCGGGACAGGGGGGGCTGAAGCTTTCTTT.

In its sample, this clonotype was seen once. The CDR3 reads CASSSEQGSQPQHF. The CDR3 coding sequence is TGTGCCAGCAGTTCGGAACAGGGGTCGCAGCCCCAGCATTTT. V usage is TRBV27 and J usage is TRBJ1-5, with 7 bases that match TRBD1. Germline CDR1 and CDR2: MNHEY and SMNVEV (reference sequence). With 4 bases clipped from V and 7 bases from J, the junction kept 7 bases outside the gene matches. The CDR3 has 14 amino acids.

This sequence joins TRBV6-2 or TRBV6-3 and TRBJ1-2; 7 bases fit TRBD1. Germline V gene sequence: CDR1 MNHEY, CDR2 SVGEGT. Unmatched junction bases numbered 14, after V lost 5 bases and J lost 8 bases. The CDR3 extends over 15 amino acids. For the CDR3, the DNA is TGTGCCAGCAGTCGACTCACCAACAGGGGATTCGGCTACACCTTC. Protein: CASSRLTNRGFGYTF.

This chain links TRBV29-1 with TRBJ1-2; D gene unclear. Looked up from germline, CDR1 is SQVTM and CDR2 is ANQGSEA. The V and J ends lost 6 bases and 5 bases respectively, with 19 bases between them. The CDR3 covers 14 residues. CDR3 in DNA: TGCAGCGTCGCCACGGGGTCAATGACATATGGCTACACCTTC. Translating it yields CSVATGSMTYGYTF.

This clonotype was counted many times. V is TRBV2 and J is TRBJ1-1; D is possibly TRBD1 (5 bases). There are 13 residues in the CDR3. In germline, CDR1 is SNHLY, CDR2 FYNNEI. V was trimmed by 8 bases and J by 1 base, leaving 11 bases between them. The CDR3 reads CASWGRGNTEAFF. Written as DNA, the CDR3 is TGTGCCAGCTGGGGACGAGGGAACACTGAAGCTTTCTTT. Full variable domain (remainder filled in from reference TRBV2 and TRBJ1-1): EPEVTQTPSHQVTQMGQEVILRCVPISNHLYFYWYRQILGQKVEFLVSFYNNEISEKSEIFDDQFSVERPDGSNFTLKIRSTKLEDSAMYFCASWGRGNTEAFFGQGTRLTVV.

The chain uses TRBV9 and TRBJ1-5; tentatively, D is TRBD1 (6 bases). The germline CDR1 and CDR2 sequences are SGDLS and YYNGEE. V was pared by 1 base and J by 6 bases, with 11 bases between. The CDR3 length is 14 residues. The CDR3 DNA reads TGTGCCAGCAGCGTATTTGAAGGGGGTCAGCCCCAGCATTTT. This encodes CASSVFEGGQPQHF.

This clonotype has at least ten counts. The rearrangement uses TRBV28 and TRBJ2-2, with D possibly being TRBD2 (5 bases). Trimming removed 6 bases from V and 0 bases from J, with 17 bases in between. Germline CDR1 is MDHEN and CDR2 is SYDVKM. The CDR3 runs to 17 residues. This CDR3 is CASSPGNRRANTGELFF. CDR3 DNA: TGTGCCAGCAGCCCCGGTAACCGGCGGGCGAACACCGGGGAGCTGTTTTTT.